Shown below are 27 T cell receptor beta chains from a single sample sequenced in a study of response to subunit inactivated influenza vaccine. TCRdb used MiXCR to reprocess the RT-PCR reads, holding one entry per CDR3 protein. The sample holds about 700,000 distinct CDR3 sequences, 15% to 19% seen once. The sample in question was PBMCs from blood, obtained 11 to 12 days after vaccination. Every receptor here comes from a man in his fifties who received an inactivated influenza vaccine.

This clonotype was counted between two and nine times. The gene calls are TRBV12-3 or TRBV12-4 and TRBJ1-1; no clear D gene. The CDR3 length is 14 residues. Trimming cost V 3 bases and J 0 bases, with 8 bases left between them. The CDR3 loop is CASSFGLMNTEAFF. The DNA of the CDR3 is TGTGCCAGCAGTTTTGGGTTAATGAACACTGAAGCTTTCTTT.

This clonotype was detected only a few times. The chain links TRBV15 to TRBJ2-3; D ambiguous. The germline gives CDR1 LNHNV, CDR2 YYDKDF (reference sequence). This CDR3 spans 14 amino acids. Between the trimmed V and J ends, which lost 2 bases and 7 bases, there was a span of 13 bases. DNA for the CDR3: TGTGCCACCAGCAGACCCTCGCTCGGCAATACGCAGTATTTT. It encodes CATSRPSLGNTQYF.

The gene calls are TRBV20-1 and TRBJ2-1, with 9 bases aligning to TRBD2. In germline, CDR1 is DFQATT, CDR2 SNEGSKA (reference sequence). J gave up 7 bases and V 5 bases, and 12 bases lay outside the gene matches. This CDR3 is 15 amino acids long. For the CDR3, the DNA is TGCAGTGCTCAACTCGGGACTAGCATTTTTAATGAGCAGTTCTTC. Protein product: CSAQLGTSIFNEQFF.

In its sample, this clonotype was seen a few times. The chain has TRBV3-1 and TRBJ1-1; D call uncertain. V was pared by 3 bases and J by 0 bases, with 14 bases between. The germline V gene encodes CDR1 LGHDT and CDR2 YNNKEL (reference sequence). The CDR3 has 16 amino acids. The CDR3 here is CASSQIADSMNTEAFF. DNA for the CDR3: TGTGCCAGCAGCCAGATCGCCGATAGCATGAACACTGAAGCTTTCTTT.

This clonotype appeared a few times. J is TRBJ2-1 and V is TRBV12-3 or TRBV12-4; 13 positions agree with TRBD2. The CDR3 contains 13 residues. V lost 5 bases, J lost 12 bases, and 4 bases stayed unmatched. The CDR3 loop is CASSTLAGGPQFF. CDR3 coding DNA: TGTGCCAGCAGTACACTAGCGGGGGGGCCGCAGTTCTTC.

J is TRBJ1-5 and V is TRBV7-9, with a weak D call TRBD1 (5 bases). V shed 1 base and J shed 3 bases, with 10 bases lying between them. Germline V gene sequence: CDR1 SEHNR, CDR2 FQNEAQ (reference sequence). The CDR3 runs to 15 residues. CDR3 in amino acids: CASSLDQGFNQPQHF. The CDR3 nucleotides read TGTGCCAGCAGCTTAGATCAGGGTTTCAATCAGCCCCAGCATTTT.

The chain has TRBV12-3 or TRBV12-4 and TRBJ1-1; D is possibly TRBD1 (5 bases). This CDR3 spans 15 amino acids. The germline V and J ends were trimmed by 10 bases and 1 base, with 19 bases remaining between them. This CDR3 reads CATRQFSGGNTEAFF. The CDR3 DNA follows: TGTGCCACGCGGCAATTTTCCGGGGGGAACACTGAAGCTTTCTTT.

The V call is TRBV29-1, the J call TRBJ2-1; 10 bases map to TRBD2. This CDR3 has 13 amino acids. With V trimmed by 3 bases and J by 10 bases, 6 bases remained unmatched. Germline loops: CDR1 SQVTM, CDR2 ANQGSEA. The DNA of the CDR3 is TGCAGCGTTGACTGGACTAGCGGATTGGAGCAGTTCTTC. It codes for CSVDWTSGLEQFF.

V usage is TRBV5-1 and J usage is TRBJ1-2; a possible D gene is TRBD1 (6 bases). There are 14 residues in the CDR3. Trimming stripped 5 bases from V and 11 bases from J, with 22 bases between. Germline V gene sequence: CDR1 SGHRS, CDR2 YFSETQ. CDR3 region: CASRDRNAVSRYTF. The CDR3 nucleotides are TGCGCCAGCAGGGACAGAAACGCCGTTTCCAGGTACACCTTC.

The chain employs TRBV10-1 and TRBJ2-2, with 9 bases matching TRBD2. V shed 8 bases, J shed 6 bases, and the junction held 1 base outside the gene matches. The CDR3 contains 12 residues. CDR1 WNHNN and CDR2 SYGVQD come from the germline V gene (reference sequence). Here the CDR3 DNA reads TGCGCCAGCCGGACTAGCGCCGGGGAGCTGTTTTTT. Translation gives CASRTSAGELFF.

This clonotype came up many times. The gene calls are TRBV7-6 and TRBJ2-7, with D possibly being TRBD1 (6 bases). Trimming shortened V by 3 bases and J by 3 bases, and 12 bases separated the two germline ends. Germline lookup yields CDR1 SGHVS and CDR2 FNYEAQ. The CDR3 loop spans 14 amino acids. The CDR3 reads CASSLTGNSYEQYF. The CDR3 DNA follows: TGTGCCAGCAGCTTGACAGGTAACAGCTACGAGCAGTACTTC. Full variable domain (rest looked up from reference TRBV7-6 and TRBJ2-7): GAGVSQSPRYKVTKRGQDVALRCDPISGHVSLYWYRQALGQGPEFLTYFNYEAQQDKSGLPNDRFSAERPEGSISTLTIQRTEQRDSAMYRCASSLTGNSYEQYFGPGTRLTVT.

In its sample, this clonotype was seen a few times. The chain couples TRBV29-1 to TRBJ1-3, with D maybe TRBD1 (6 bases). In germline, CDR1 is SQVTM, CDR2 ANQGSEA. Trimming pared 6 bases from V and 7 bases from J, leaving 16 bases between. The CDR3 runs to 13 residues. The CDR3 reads CSVKKGGSNTIYF. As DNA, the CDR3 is TGCAGCGTAAAGAAGGGGGGTAGTAACACCATATATTTT. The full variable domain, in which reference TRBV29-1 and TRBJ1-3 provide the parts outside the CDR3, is SAVISQKPSRDICQRGTSLTIQCQVDSQVTMMFWYRQQPGQSLTLIATANQGSEATYESGFVIDKFPISRPNLTFSTLTVSNMSPEDSSIYLCSVKKGGSNTIYFGEGSWLTVV.

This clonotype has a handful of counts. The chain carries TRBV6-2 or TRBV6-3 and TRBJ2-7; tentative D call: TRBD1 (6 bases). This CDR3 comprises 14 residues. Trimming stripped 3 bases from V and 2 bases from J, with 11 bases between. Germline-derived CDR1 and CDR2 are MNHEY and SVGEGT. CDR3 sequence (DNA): TGTGCCAGCAGTTATTTTGGACAGCCCTACGAGCAGTACTTC. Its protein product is CASSYFGQPYEQYF.

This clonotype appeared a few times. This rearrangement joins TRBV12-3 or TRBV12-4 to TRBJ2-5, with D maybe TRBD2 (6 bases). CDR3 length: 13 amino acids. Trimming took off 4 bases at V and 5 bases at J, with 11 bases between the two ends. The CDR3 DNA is TGTGCCAGCAGTTCAACTAGCTTGGAGACCCAGTACTTC. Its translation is CASSSTSLETQYF.

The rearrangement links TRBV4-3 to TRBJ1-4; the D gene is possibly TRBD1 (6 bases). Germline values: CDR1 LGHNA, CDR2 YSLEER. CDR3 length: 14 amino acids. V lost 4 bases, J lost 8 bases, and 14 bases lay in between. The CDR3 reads CASSLTWGGEKLFF. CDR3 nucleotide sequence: TGCGCCAGCAGCCTCACATGGGGGGGCGAAAAACTGTTTTTT.

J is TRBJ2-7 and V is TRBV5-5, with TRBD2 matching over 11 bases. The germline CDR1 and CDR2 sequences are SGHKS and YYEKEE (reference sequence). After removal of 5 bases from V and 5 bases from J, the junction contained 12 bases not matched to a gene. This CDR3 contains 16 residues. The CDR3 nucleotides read TGTGCCAGCAGACAACGTCCACTAGCGGGAGACCACGAGCAGTACTTC. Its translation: CASRQRPLAGDHEQYF.

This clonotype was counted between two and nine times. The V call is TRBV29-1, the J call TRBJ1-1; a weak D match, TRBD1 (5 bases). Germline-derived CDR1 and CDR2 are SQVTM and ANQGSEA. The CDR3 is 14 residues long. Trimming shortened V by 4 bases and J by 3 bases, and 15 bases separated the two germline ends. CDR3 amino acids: CSVVSGLRDTEAFF. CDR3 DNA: TGCAGCGTTGTTTCGGGGCTCAGGGACACTGAAGCTTTCTTT.

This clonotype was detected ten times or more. The CDR3 loop reads CSARDFVAAEAFF. The CDR3 bases are TGCAGTGCTAGAGATTTCGTGGCCGCTGAAGCTTTCTTT. The gene calls are TRBV20-1 and TRBJ1-1; no reliable D call. V dropped 0 bases and J dropped 6 bases, with 11 bases sitting between them. Germline V lookup: CDR1 DFQATT, CDR2 SNEGSKA (reference sequence). The CDR3 has 13 amino acids.

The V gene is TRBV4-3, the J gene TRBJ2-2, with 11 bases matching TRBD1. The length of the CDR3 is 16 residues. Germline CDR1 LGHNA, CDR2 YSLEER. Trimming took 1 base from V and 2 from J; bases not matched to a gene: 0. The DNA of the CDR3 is TGCGCCAGCAGCCAAGGGACAGGGGGCAACACCGGGGAGCTGTTTTTT. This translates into CASSQGTGGNTGELFF.

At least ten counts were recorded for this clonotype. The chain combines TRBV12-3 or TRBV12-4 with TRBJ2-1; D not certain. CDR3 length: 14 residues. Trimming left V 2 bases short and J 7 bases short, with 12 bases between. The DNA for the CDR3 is TGTGCCAGCAGTTTACTCCCCCCCGTGAATGAGCAGTTCTTC. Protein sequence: CASSLLPPVNEQFF.

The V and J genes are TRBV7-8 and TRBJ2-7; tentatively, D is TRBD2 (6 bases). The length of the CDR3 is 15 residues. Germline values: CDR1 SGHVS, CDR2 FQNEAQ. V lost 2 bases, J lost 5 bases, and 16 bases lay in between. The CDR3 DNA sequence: TGTGCCAGCAGCTTAATGGGAGTGCGGGGAGACGAGCAGTACTTC. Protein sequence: CASSLMGVRGDEQYF.

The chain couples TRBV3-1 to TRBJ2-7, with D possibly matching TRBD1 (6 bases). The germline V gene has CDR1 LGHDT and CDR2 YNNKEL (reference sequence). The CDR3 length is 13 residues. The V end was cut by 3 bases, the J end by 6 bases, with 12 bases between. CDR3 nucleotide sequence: TGTGCCAGCAGCCAGATGACAGGTAGCGAGCAGTACTTC. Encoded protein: CASSQMTGSEQYF.

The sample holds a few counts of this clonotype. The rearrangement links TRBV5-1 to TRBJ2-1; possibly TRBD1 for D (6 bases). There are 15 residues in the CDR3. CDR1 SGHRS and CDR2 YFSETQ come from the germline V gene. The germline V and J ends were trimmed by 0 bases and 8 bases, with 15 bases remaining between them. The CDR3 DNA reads TGCGCCAGCAGCTTGGGACAGGAGAGGTTGTATGAGCAGTTCTTC. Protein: CASSLGQERLYEQFF. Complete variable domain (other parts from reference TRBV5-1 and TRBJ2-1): KAGVTQTPRYLIKTRGQQVTLSCSPISGHRSVSWYQQTPGQGLQFLFEYFSETQRNKGNFPGRFSGRQFSNSRSEMNVSTLELGDSALYLCASSLGQERLYEQFFGPGTRLTVL.

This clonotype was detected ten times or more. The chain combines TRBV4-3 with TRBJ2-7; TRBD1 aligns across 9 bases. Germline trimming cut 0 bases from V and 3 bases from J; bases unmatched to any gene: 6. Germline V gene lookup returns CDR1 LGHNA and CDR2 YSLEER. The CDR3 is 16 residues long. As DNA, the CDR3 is TGCGCCAGCAGCCAAGATTTGGGGACAGGGAACTACGAGCAGTACTTC. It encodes CASSQDLGTGNYEQYF.

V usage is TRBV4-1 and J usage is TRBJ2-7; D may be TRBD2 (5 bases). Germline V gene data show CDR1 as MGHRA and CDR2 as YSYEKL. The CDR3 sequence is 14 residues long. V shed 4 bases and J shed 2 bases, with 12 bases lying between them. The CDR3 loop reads CASSPSDGTYEQYF. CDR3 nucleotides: TGCGCCAGCAGCCCGTCGGACGGGACCTACGAGCAGTACTTC.

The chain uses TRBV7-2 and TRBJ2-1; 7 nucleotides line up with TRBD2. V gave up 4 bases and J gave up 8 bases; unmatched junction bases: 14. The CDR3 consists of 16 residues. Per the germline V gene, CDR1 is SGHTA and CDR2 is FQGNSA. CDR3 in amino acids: CASSSGRGGSVHEQFF. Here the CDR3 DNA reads TGTGCCAGCAGCTCCGGACGGGGAGGGAGTGTCCATGAGCAGTTCTTC.

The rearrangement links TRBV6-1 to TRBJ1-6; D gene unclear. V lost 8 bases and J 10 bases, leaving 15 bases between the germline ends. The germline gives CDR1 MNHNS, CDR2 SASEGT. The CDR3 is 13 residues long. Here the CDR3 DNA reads TGTGCCAGCGGCCGTCAACCTACGTCACCCCTCCACTTT. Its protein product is CASGRQPTSPLHF.